This T cell receptor beta chain was identified in a study of blood T cells in healthy people across ages. V was pared by 3 bases and J by 5 bases, with 8 bases between. CDR1 is SQVTM, CDR2 ANQGSEA, per germline. The CDR3 is 11 residues long. The use of a sample-barcoded 5' primer and a J-beta primer mix characterized a second PCR of roughly 6 to 11 cycles. TCRdb re-called the 5' RACE reads through MiXCR, storing one row per CDR3 protein. The profile shows 550,000 to 800,000 distinct CDR3 sequences, 20% to 25% of them singletons. This TCR came from a man between 65 and 85 years old in good health. The chain recombines TRBV29-1 with TRBJ2-7, with D possibly TRBD2 on 5 matching bases. Sequencing was done on a sample of blood. CDR3 sequence reads: CSVDEGHEQYF. CDR3 coding DNA: TGCAGCGTTGATGAGGGCCACGAGCAGTACTTC.